This TCR beta chain was sequenced in a study of T cells in localized non-small cell lung cancer. Whole-study findings and limits: Within adjacent lung there appeared a median approximately 60 of the top 100 tumor clones.

Produced via immunoSEQ multiplex PCR; TCRdb's table is partial and in-frame only. The table includes tens of thousands of clones, under 90% detected once. In this sample, this clone turned up once. Its specificity is unknown. The clonotype was recovered from a woman between 35 and 70 years old with stage I lung adenocarcinoma. This specimen consisted of peripheral blood, obtained before any cancer treatment.

CDR3 coding DNA: TGTGCCGGGACAGCTGGCAGCGGGGGGTCCGGGGAGCTGTTTTTT. It specifies CAGTAGSGGSGELFF. The chain couples TRBV19 to TRBJ2-2; TRBD2 aligns across 9 bases. This CDR3 spans 15 amino acids. With V trimmed by 11 bases and J by 6 bases, 13 bases remained unmatched. The V gene's germline CDR1 is LNHDA and CDR2 SQIVND (reference sequence). The variable domain in full, with the rest retrieved from reference TRBV19 and TRBJ2-2, is DGGITQSPKYLFRKEGQNVTLSCEQNLNHDAMYWYRQDPGQGLRLIYYSQIVNDFQKGDIAEGYSVSREKKESFPLTVTSAQKNPTAFYLCAGTAGSGGSGELFFGEGSRLTVL.